Listed here are 6 T cell receptor beta chains from one sample, sequenced in a study of blood T cell repertoires in COVID-19. Only in-frame clones appear in the TCRdb table, and some are missing; sequencing was by immunoSEQ multiplex PCR. This sample has 90,000 or so clones, with 86% found just once. The specimen was peripheral blood. These receptors all stem from a human donor in a cohort sampled during active COVID-19.

This chain joins TRBV7-9 and TRBJ1-6; D is undetermined. V dropped 1 base and J dropped 7 bases, with 8 bases sitting between them. This CDR3 has 14 amino acids. Germline assignment: CDR1 SEHNR and CDR2 FQNEAQ (reference sequence). CDR3 coding DNA: TGTGCCAGCAGCTTAGGGGCCTCCAATTCACCCCTCCACTTT. Protein product: CASSLGASNSPLHF.

The rearrangement links TRBV7-9 to TRBJ2-1; 9 nucleotides match TRBD1. Germline V gives CDR1 SEHNR, CDR2 FQNEAQ (reference sequence). There are 15 residues in the CDR3. V lost 4 bases to trimming and J lost 4 bases; unmatched junction nucleotides: 5. CDR3 DNA: TGTGCCAGCAGCTCCGGGACAGGGCCATACAATGAGCAGTTCTTC. Its translation: CASSSGTGPYNEQFF.

This sequence joins TRBV11-2 and TRBJ2-7; maybe TRBD2 (5 bases). Per the germline V gene, CDR1 is SGHAT and CDR2 is FQNNGV. V dropped 3 bases and J dropped 9 bases, with 15 bases sitting between them. This CDR3 comprises 13 residues. The CDR3 DNA is TGTGCCAGCAGCTTGATGCCGGAGGCGGGGCAGTACTTC. This translates into CASSLMPEAGQYF.

J is TRBJ1-1 and V is TRBV10-3; D gene ambiguous. The germline V gene has CDR1 ENHRY and CDR2 SYGVKD. CDR3 length equals 11 residues. Trimming stripped 3 bases from V and 10 bases from J, with 9 bases between. This CDR3 reads CAISEDRVAFF. CDR3 nucleotide sequence: TGTGCCATCAGTGAAGACCGGGTAGCTTTCTTT.

This clone was found a few times. The V gene is TRBV7-2, the J gene TRBJ2-1, with 9 bases aligning to TRBD2. The CDR3 spans 15 residues. The V gene's germline CDR1 is SGHTA and CDR2 FQGNSA. Losses at the gene ends were 5 bases for V and 4 bases for J; bases not matched to a gene: 6. For the CDR3, the DNA is TGTGCCAGCAGCACAGGGACTAGCAGATACAATGAGCAGTTCTTC. It encodes CASSTGTSRYNEQFF. The full variable domain, completed using reference TRBV7-2 and TRBJ2-1, is GAGVSQSPSNKVTEKGKDVELRCDPISGHTALYWYRQSLGQGLEFLIYFQGNSAPDKSGLPSDRFSAERTGGSVSTLTIQRTQQEDSAVYLCASSTGTSRYNEQFFGPGTRLTVL.

The chain carries TRBV6-1 and TRBJ1-5, with 9 bases matching TRBD1. This CDR3 has 14 residues. Trimming took 3 bases from V and 6 from J; bases not matched to a gene: 3. Germline CDR1 is MNHNS and CDR2 is SASEGT. DNA of the CDR3: TGTGCCAGCAGTGAGACAGGGGGGGCTCAGCCCCAGCATTTT. Its translation is CASSETGGAQPQHF.